This T cell receptor (beta chain) was recovered during a study of cytomegalovirus exposure and HLA in healthy donors. Donors in the study were healthy people who gave bone marrow. Turning to this clone: Its antigen is unknown.

Study-level results: A missense DCLRE1C variant was associated with V- and J-gene trimming of TCR beta chains in a later analysis, and an independent cohort replicated the association.

PCR employed 60 Vbeta and 13 Jbeta primers. The data were produced by immunoSEQ multiplex PCR, yet TCRdb's version contains in-frame clones alone and is incomplete. The table shows around 90,000 clones, with approximately 72% occurring only once. CDR1 is ENHRY and CDR2 is SYGVKD in the germline V gene. The ends lost 7 bases at V and 4 bases at J; junction bases unmatched: 22. The length of the CDR3 is 19 residues. This sequence was found in a woman aged 35 to 49 in good health and CMV-seronegative. V is TRBV10-3 and J is TRBJ1-2; TRBD1 aligns across 9 bases. The sample taken for sequencing was PBMCs. The CDR3 sequence is CAITTGGTGQGDSRYGYTF. In nucleotides, the CDR3 is TGTGCCATCACCACGGGCGGGACGGGACAGGGCGACTCCCGCTATGGCTACACCTTC.